The 18 T cell receptor beta chains given below trace back to one sample, sequenced in a study of regulatory T cells in long-lasting Graves disease. Noted time point: newly diagnosed GD, antithyroid drugs for less than 3 months. PBMC-extracted RNA yielded the TCR library. Through Arm-PCR of CDR3 regions and iRepertoire HTBI primers, TCR beta libraries were built. TCRdb reanalysed the multiplex PCR reads using MiXCR and keeps one entry per CDR3 protein. In the table there are about 370,000 distinct CDR3 sequences, around 16% of which are singletons. Sequencing used peripheral blood mononuclear cells (PBMCs), obtained at new diagnosis, from a patient treated with antithyroid drugs. These TCRs come from a female donor with Graves disease.

This clonotype has at least ten counts. V usage is TRBV27 and J usage is TRBJ1-5; D not certain. Deletions cut 8 bases from V and 6 bases from J, with 14 bases between. This CDR3 is built from 13 residues. The germline V gene encodes CDR1 MNHEY and CDR2 SMNVEV (reference sequence). The CDR3 DNA sequence: TGTGCCAGCCCTTTCTTCGGAGGTCAGCCCCAGCATTTT. It translates to CASPFFGGQPQHF.

This clonotype was seen a handful of times. V usage is TRBV29-1 and J usage is TRBJ1-2; D gene uncertain. Germline assignment: CDR1 SQVTM and CDR2 ANQGSEA. Trimming removed 1 base at V and 6 bases at J, with 18 bases between. The CDR3 is made up of 15 amino acids. The CDR3 is CSVEVASFYFDGYTF. CDR3 sequence (DNA): TGCAGCGTTGAAGTCGCAAGTTTCTATTTTGATGGCTACACCTTC.

This clonotype has ten or more counts. The rearrangement uses TRBV5-1 and TRBJ2-4; possibly TRBD1 for D (6 bases). The CDR3 has 16 residues. Between the trimmed V and J ends, which lost 4 bases and 3 bases, there was a span of 17 bases. CDR1 SGHRS and CDR2 YFSETQ come from the germline V gene. CDR3 residues: CASSRTPGQNKNIQYF. CDR3 bases: TGCGCCAGCAGCCGGACCCCCGGACAGAACAAAAACATTCAGTACTTC.

This clonotype was found a few times. The chain couples TRBV2 to TRBJ2-3, with D possibly being TRBD2 (6 bases). The CDR3 loop spans 15 amino acids. The V gene lost 3 bases and the J gene lost 1 base, with 11 bases spanning the gap. Germline V gives CDR1 SNHLY, CDR2 FYNNEI. The CDR3 protein is CASSDVASGTDTQYF. Here the CDR3 DNA reads TGTGCCAGCAGTGATGTGGCTAGCGGCACAGATACGCAGTATTTT.

This clonotype was detected many times. The gene calls are TRBV30 and TRBJ1-1; possibly TRBD1 for D (5 bases). Germline CDR1 reads GTSNPN; CDR2 reads SVGIG (reference sequence). Trimming shortened V by 8 bases and J by 5 bases, and 15 bases separated the two germline ends. The CDR3 has 12 amino acids. CDR3 nucleotide sequence: TGTGCCCGCCAGGGCGGGATGACTGAAGCTTTCTTT. As protein: CARQGGMTEAFF. Variable domain in full (rest from reference TRBV30 and TRBJ1-1): SQTIHQWPATLVQPVGSPLSLECTVEGTSNPNLYWYRQAAGRGLQLLFYSVGIGQISSEVPQNLSASRPQDRQFILSSKKLLLSDSGFYLCARQGGMTEAFFGQGTRLTVV.

This clonotype has a count of ten or more. The CDR3 DNA sequence: TGTGCCAGCAGTTACATGCGGGCGACTGAGGGGGACGGACCGAACGATCAGCCCCAGCATTTT. Translating it yields CASSYMRATEGDGPNDQPQHF. The V and J genes are TRBV6-5 and TRBJ1-5, with TRBD1 as a possible D gene (6 bases). Germline-derived CDR1 and CDR2 are MNHEY and SVGAGI. V lost 2 bases, J lost 5 bases, and 31 bases lay in between. The CDR3 runs 21 residues.

This clonotype came up many times. The chain links TRBV27 to TRBJ2-1; the D gene is possibly TRBD2 (6 bases). CDR3 length: 15 residues. Germline V gene lookup returns CDR1 MNHEY and CDR2 SMNVEV (reference sequence). V was cut by 5 bases and J by 1 base, with 12 bases left in between. The CDR3 spells CASSPSGPSYNEQFF. CDR3 DNA: TGTGCCAGCAGTCCCAGCGGGCCGTCCTACAATGAGCAGTTCTTC.

V is TRBV28 and J is TRBJ1-2; weak D call: TRBD1 (6 bases). CDR1 is MDHEN and CDR2 is SYDVKM in the germline V gene. CDR3 length: 15 amino acids. Trimming took 9 bases from V and 8 from J, leaving 25 bases between them. Here the CDR3 reads CASRGDTQGALGYTF. DNA of the CDR3: TGTGCCAGTCGGGGGGATACACAGGGAGCTCTGGGCTACACCTTC.

This clonotype was found many times. For the CDR3, the DNA is TGTGCCAGCAGTTCAGGGACTAGCGGTTTCACAGATACGCAGTATTTT. It translates to CASSSGTSGFTDTQYF. V and J are TRBV28 and TRBJ2-3, with 11 bases matching TRBD2. The V gene's germline CDR1 is MDHEN and CDR2 SYDVKM. V trimming: 4 bases; J trimming: 2 bases; junction bases outside the gene matches: 5. This CDR3 comprises 16 residues.

This clonotype showed up many times. The gene calls are TRBV12-3 or TRBV12-4 and TRBJ2-2; 8 bases fit TRBD2. This CDR3 is 17 amino acids long. The V gene end was trimmed by 2 bases and the J gene end by 1 base; junction bases not matched to a gene: 6. The CDR3 DNA follows: TGTGCCAGCAGTTTACATGGGGCGGGGGGGAACACCGGGGAGCTGTTTTTT. Protein: CASSLHGAGGNTGELFF.

This clonotype was detected many times. The chain couples TRBV5-4 to TRBJ2-2; tentative D call: TRBD1 (5 bases). Germline CDR1 reads SGHNT; CDR2 reads YYREEE (reference sequence). V lost 4 bases and J 3 bases, leaving 7 bases between the germline ends. The CDR3 has 13 amino acids. The CDR3 coding sequence is TGTGCCAGCAGCAGGACATACACCGGGGAGCTGTTTTTT. It encodes CASSRTYTGELFF.

This clonotype has at least ten counts. The chain combines TRBV12-5 with TRBJ1-6; D uncertain. The CDR3 is made up of 12 amino acids. The ends were cut back, 7 bases at V and 10 bases at J, with 11 bases in the middle. Germline CDR1 reads LGHNT; CDR2 reads FRNRAP. CDR3 DNA: TGTGCTAGTGCGACACAAGGATCACCCCTCCACTTT. Translated, it gives CASATQGSPLHF.

Ten or more counts support this clonotype. The chain recombines TRBV7-2 with TRBJ2-2, with a possible D match to TRBD2 (5 bases). The CDR3 covers 12 residues. From germline, CDR1 is SGHTA and CDR2 FQGNSA. V was clipped by 5 bases and J by 6 bases, with 7 bases between them. CDR3 region: CASSPGAGELFF. The CDR3, as DNA: TGTGCCAGCAGCCCCGGGGCCGGGGAGCTGTTTTTT.

The chain links TRBV9 to TRBJ2-7, with 8 bases aligning to TRBD2. CDR3 length: 15 residues. With 0 bases clipped from V and 2 bases from J, the junction kept 4 bases outside the gene matches. Germline CDR1 and CDR2: SGDLS and YYNGEE. This chain's CDR3 is CASSVEAGGPYEQYF. The CDR3, as DNA: TGTGCCAGCAGCGTAGAGGCGGGAGGCCCCTACGAGCAGTACTTC. Full variable domain (missing parts from reference TRBV9 and TRBJ2-7): DSGVTQTPKHLITATGQRVTLRCSPRSGDLSVYWYQQSLDQGLQFLIQYYNGEERAKGNILERFSAQQFPDLHSELNLSSLELGDSALYFCASSVEAGGPYEQYFGPGTRLTVT.

This chain uses TRBV3-1 with TRBJ1-1; no clear D gene. Germline V gives CDR1 LGHDT, CDR2 YNNKEL (reference sequence). V dropped 4 bases and J dropped 2 bases, with 14 bases sitting between them. CDR3 size: 15 residues. CDR3 in amino acids: CASSRPDSSNTEAFF. The CDR3 nucleotides read TGTGCCAGCAGCCGACCCGACTCCTCTAACACTGAAGCTTTCTTT. Full variable domain (rest looked up from reference TRBV3-1 and TRBJ1-1): DTAVSQTPKYLVTQMGNDKSIKCEQNLGHDTMYWYKQDSKKFLKIMFSYNNKELIINETVPNRFSPKSPDKAHLNLHINSLELGDSAVYFCASSRPDSSNTEAFFGQGTRLTVV.

This clonotype was detected only a few times. The CDR3, as DNA: TGTGCCAGCAGCCGGAGTGGAGGGGGGCTGACGAACACCGGGGAGCTGTTTTTT. Amino acids: CASSRSGGGLTNTGELFF. This chain connects TRBV7-4 to TRBJ2-2, with D tentatively TRBD1 or TRBD2 (6 bases each). Germline V gene lookup returns CDR1 SGHVT and CDR2 SQSDAQ. The CDR3 runs to 18 residues. The V and J ends lost 5 bases and 0 bases respectively, with 19 bases between them.

A few counts support this clonotype. The chain carries TRBV27 and TRBJ2-3; TRBD1 matches 9 bases. The CDR3 has 16 residues. After removal of 5 bases from V and 3 bases from J, the junction contained 9 bases not matched to a gene. Germline V gives CDR1 MNHEY, CDR2 SMNVEV (reference sequence). CDR3: CASSPIPGQGTDTQYF. The CDR3 DNA is TGTGCCAGCAGTCCTATACCGGGACAGGGAACAGATACGCAGTATTTT.

About this clonotype itself: A much larger clone sits a single nucleotide away, making a read error possible. Given the absence of the conserved phenylalanine or tryptophan at the CDR3 end, a read error is likely. The chain is built from TRBV20-1 and TRBJ2-1, with D tentatively TRBD1 (5 bases). V was trimmed by 2 bases and J by 10 bases, leaving 12 bases between them. CDR1 is DFQATT and CDR2 is SNEGSKA in the germline V gene (reference sequence). The CDR3 loop spans 12 amino acids. This CDR3 is CSARKDNVEQFL. The CDR3 coding sequence is TGCAGTGCTAGAAAGGACAATGTCGAGCAGTTCCTC.